One sample yielded the 25 T cell receptor beta chains listed below, sequenced in a study of T cells in Graves' hyperthyroidism and ophthalmopathy (dated 2019 in TCRdb). The method was multiplex PCR. Instrument used: Illumina HiSeq 2000. Amplification of TCR beta CDR3 regions was carried out from RNA transcripts. A first-round RT-PCR of the TCR CDR3 used the HTBI primer set with the Qiagen OneStep RT-PCR kit. The public reads were quality trimmed at Q25 with fastp and then assembled into clones with MiXCR by TCRdb, keeping productive beta chains. Each entry merges the rows of one CDR3 protein and shows their most common DNA and genes. In this sample the table shows about 360,000 distinct CDR3 sequences, about 18% of which occur a single time. The ten largest clones take up 3% to 4.5% of the sample. Sequenced material: blood. The receptors were sampled from a woman aged 18 to 35 with Graves' hyperthyroidism.

This clonotype was seen repeatedly, ten times or more. V and J are TRBV7-3 and TRBJ2-2; TRBD1 matches 9 bases. The CDR3 is 18 residues long. Trimming took 4 bases from V and 3 from J; bases not matched to a gene: 12. The germline gives CDR1 SGHTA, CDR2 FQGTGA. The CDR3, as DNA: TGTGCCAGCAGCTACCGGGACAGGGTAGGGGCTGACACCGGGGAGCTGTTTTTT. Translated: CASSYRDRVGADTGELFF.

This clonotype was observed at least ten times. At one of its ends the junction is not consistent with the germline gene, which may arise from a read error. The chain employs TRBV12-3 or TRBV12-4 and TRBJ1-1, with D possibly TRBD1 on 5 matching bases. The CDR3 consists of 15 residues. CDR3 sequence (DNA): TGTGCCAGCGGTTTAGAGGGCGGGGGAGGCACTGAAGCTTTCTTT. It translates to CASGLEGGGGTEAFF.

This clonotype has at least ten counts. This sequence joins TRBV9 and TRBJ1-1; D is unresolved. From germline, CDR1 is SGDLS and CDR2 YYNGEE. V dropped 2 bases and J dropped 4 bases, with 15 bases sitting between them. CDR3 length equals 15 residues. The CDR3 DNA reads TGTGCCAGCAGCGTGGGGATTGGGTTAGGCACTGAAGCTTTCTTT. Translating it yields CASSVGIGLGTEAFF.

This chain uses TRBV9 with TRBJ1-1, with D unclear. The CDR3 runs 16 residues. V was clipped by 5 bases and J by 0 bases, with 17 bases between them. Per germline, CDR1 SGDLS and CDR2 YYNGEE. For the CDR3, the DNA is TGTGCCAGCAGACCTCCTCCCCATGGAATGAACACTGAAGCTTTCTTT. As protein: CASRPPPHGMNTEAFF.

This clonotype was counted a few times. This rearrangement joins TRBV12-3 or TRBV12-4 to TRBJ1-6; D unclear. The V end lost 4 bases, the J end lost 0 bases, and 10 bases lay between the germline ends. This CDR3 region has 16 residues. As DNA, the CDR3 is TGTGCCAGCAGTTACGACCTGGGCTCCTATAATTCACCCCTCCACTTT. It encodes CASSYDLGSYNSPLHF.

This clonotype appeared many times. This rearrangement joins TRBV6-1 to TRBJ1-2; tentative D call: TRBD1 (6 bases). Looked up from germline, CDR1 is MNHNS and CDR2 is SASEGT. V was pared by 2 bases and J by 2 bases, with 6 bases between. This CDR3 region has 13 residues. The CDR3: CASSETGNYGYTF. Here the CDR3 DNA reads TGTGCCAGCAGTGAAACAGGGAACTATGGCTACACCTTC.

Many counts were recorded for this clonotype. The rearrangement uses TRBV20-1 and TRBJ2-2, with 8 bases aligning to TRBD2. Germline V CDR1 and CDR2: DFQATT, SNEGSKA (reference sequence). The CDR3 is 15 residues long. V lost 6 bases and J lost 3; bases outside the gene matches: 9. The CDR3 DNA reads as TGCAGTGCCTCCGGGGGGCGGGGGGACACCGGGGAGCTGTTTTTT. It encodes CSASGGRGDTGELFF.

This clonotype has a single count. At one end, the junction sequence differs from germline, possibly due to a read error. The V and J genes are TRBV27 and TRBJ1-6; D may be TRBD1 (5 bases). This CDR3 spans 14 amino acids. CDR1 is MNHEY and CDR2 is SMNVEV in the germline V gene (reference sequence). The CDR3 bases are TGTGCCAGCAGTTTTCGGGGGGTAGGGTCACCCATCCACTTT. Residues: CASSFRGVGSPIHF.

The chain carries TRBV25-1 and TRBJ2-7; D is unresolved. V shed 3 bases and J shed 7 bases, with 10 bases lying between them. Germline CDR1 is MGHDK and CDR2 is SYGVNS. CDR3 length: 12 residues. In nucleotides, the CDR3 is TGTGCCAGCAGTGAGTCCCCGCTAGAGCAGTACTTC. It encodes CASSESPLEQYF.

This clonotype was counted many times. The chain has TRBV15 and TRBJ2-4; 11 bases fit TRBD2. The CDR3 runs 18 residues. V trimming: 0 bases; J trimming: 5 bases; junction bases outside the gene matches: 9. Germline V CDR1 and CDR2: LNHNV, YYDKDF (reference sequence). CDR3 sequence reads: CATSRDDTNSGGENIQYF. CDR3 sequence (DNA): TGTGCCACCAGCAGAGATGATACGAATAGCGGGGGGGAAAACATTCAGTACTTC.

At least ten counts were recorded for this clonotype. CDR3 in DNA: TGTGCCAGCTCACCAATCAAGGCCTCCTACGAGCAGTACTTC. This codes for CASSPIKASYEQYF. The V call is TRBV18, the J call TRBJ2-7; D unresolved. Trimming took 2 bases from V and 0 from J, leaving 8 bases between them. Germline assignment: CDR1 KGHSH and CDR2 LQKENI. The CDR3 runs to 14 residues.

In its sample, this clonotype was seen many times. This chain joins TRBV9 and TRBJ1-1; perhaps TRBD1 as D (6 bases). The CDR3 totals 15 residues. The germline CDR1 and CDR2 sequences are SGDLS and YYNGEE. Trimming took 4 bases from V and 3 from J, leaving 16 bases between them. This CDR3 reads CASSPGLDSYTEAFF. CDR3 sequence (DNA): TGTGCCAGCAGCCCTGGATTGGACAGCTACACTGAAGCTTTCTTT.

In this sample, this clonotype turned up many times. Here the CDR3 DNA reads TGTGCCAGCAGGTCAGGGTCTGGGGCCAACGTCCTGACTTTC. Its protein is CASRSGSGANVLTF. The J gene is TRBJ2-6, the V gene TRBV12-3 or TRBV12-4; TRBD1 might be the D (5 bases). V shed 6 bases and J shed 1 base, with 7 bases lying between them. The CDR3 length is 14 residues.

This chain connects TRBV10-3 to TRBJ2-1; unclear D gene. The germline gives CDR1 ENHRY, CDR2 SYGVKD. CDR3 length: 15 residues. Between the trimmed V and J ends, which lost 7 bases and 7 bases, there was a span of 20 bases. CDR3 DNA sequence: TGTGCCATCATGTCCCCAGCGACGCTGGATAATGAGCAGTTCTTC. Translating it yields CAIMSPATLDNEQFF.

This chain uses TRBV20-1 with TRBJ2-7; 11 bases agree with TRBD2. This CDR3 is 13 amino acids long. From germline, CDR1 is DFQATT and CDR2 SNEGSKA (reference sequence). Trimming cost V 2 bases and J 9 bases; bases outside gene matches: 6. The CDR3 nucleotides are TGCAGTGCTAGAAATCAACTAGCGGGGGTGCAGTACTTC. Translating gives CSARNQLAGVQYF.

The chain uses TRBV12-3 or TRBV12-4 and TRBJ2-7, with 8 bases identical to TRBD1. The CDR3 spans 13 residues. With V trimmed by 5 bases and J by 6 bases, 6 bases remained unmatched. CDR3 bases: TGTGCCAGCAGTCTGGGACAGGTGGGCGAGCAGTACTTC. This sequence encodes CASSLGQVGEQYF.

Note on this clonotype: Germline is not matched at one junction end, which may reflect a read error. The chain is built from TRBV6-5 and TRBJ1-1; maybe TRBD1 (6 bases). The length of the CDR3 is 13 residues. Germline CDR1 reads MNHEY; CDR2 reads SVGAGI. The CDR3 nucleotides are TGTGCCAGCAGCTACTCGGGAGGAGGGGGAGCTTTCTTT. This codes for CASSYSGGGGAFF.

This clonotype was seen many times. The V call is TRBV12-3 or TRBV12-4, the J call TRBJ1-2; D perhaps matches TRBD1 (6 bases). This CDR3 spans 15 amino acids. Trimming shortened V by 1 base and J by 7 bases, and 16 bases separated the two germline ends. The CDR3 spells CASSLGGALGTGYTF. CDR3 sequence (DNA): TGTGCCAGCAGTTTAGGGGGGGCCCTGGGTACTGGCTACACCTTC.

This clonotype was found many times. The chain carries TRBV6-1 and TRBJ1-2, with 7 bases matching TRBD1. The length of the CDR3 is 16 residues. The trim removed 2 bases at V and 3 bases at J, leaving 9 bases unmatched. Germline V gene sequence: CDR1 MNHNS, CDR2 SASEGT. The CDR3 sequence is CASSEWAQGGDYGYTF. The CDR3, as DNA: TGTGCCAGCAGTGAATGGGCGCAGGGGGGGGACTATGGCTACACCTTC.

This clonotype was counted ten times or more. The gene calls are TRBV4-1 and TRBJ1-1; D is undetermined. The V end was cut by 0 bases, the J end by 3 bases, with 11 bases between. The CDR3 loop spans 15 amino acids. Germline V gene sequence: CDR1 MGHRA, CDR2 YSYEKL. The CDR3 loop is CASSQDLGPDTEAFF. DNA of the CDR3: TGCGCCAGCAGCCAAGACCTGGGCCCGGACACTGAAGCTTTCTTT.

This clonotype was seen many times. The rearrangement uses TRBV5-1 and TRBJ2-7; the D gene is possibly TRBD2 (5 bases). Germline assignment: CDR1 SGHRS and CDR2 YFSETQ. The CDR3 is 12 amino acids. V was cut by 4 bases and J by 7 bases, with 12 bases left in between. DNA for the CDR3: TGCGCCAGCAGCCCCGGGATCGCGGAGCAGTACTTC. This translates into CASSPGIAEQYF.

J is TRBJ1-2 and V is TRBV6-5; possibly TRBD1 for D (5 bases). Germline lookup yields CDR1 MNHEY and CDR2 SVGAGI. Trimming took 4 bases from V and 7 from J, leaving 13 bases between them. This CDR3 has 13 residues. The CDR3 loop reads CASSFDQGGGYTF. The CDR3 DNA reads as TGTGCCAGCAGTTTTGATCAGGGAGGTGGCTACACCTTC.

This clonotype occurred many times. The chain links TRBV6-1 to TRBJ1-2; D is unresolved. V was pared by 6 bases and J by 7 bases, with 21 bases between. Germline V lookup: CDR1 MNHNS, CDR2 SASEGT. The CDR3 loop spans 15 amino acids. The CDR3 nucleotides are TGTGCCAGCAGCCCGGGTCGGATCCCCCTCTCTGGCTACACCTTC. Its translation: CASSPGRIPLSGYTF.

This clonotype was picked up many times. The V gene is TRBV18, the J gene TRBJ2-5; a weak D match, TRBD2 (6 bases). The ends were cut back, 4 bases at V and 0 bases at J, with 9 bases in the middle. In germline, CDR1 is KGHSH, CDR2 LQKENI. The CDR3 is 14 residues long. The CDR3 sequence is CASSRDLDQETQYF. DNA for the CDR3: TGTGCCAGCTCACGGGACTTAGACCAAGAGACCCAGTACTTC.

V usage is TRBV28 and J usage is TRBJ1-1; perhaps TRBD1 as D (6 bases). Germline V gives CDR1 MDHEN, CDR2 SYDVKM. This CDR3 is 14 amino acids long. The V and J ends lost 6 bases and 7 bases respectively, with 18 bases between them. The DNA of the CDR3 is TGTGCCAGCAGGCCACAGGGTGGGATGAGTGAAGCTTTCTTT. Residues: CASRPQGGMSEAFF.